This TCR beta chain was observed in a study of shared clonotypes between healthy human individuals. Study summary: The study used three CD4 naive, three CD4 memory, two CD8 naive and one CD8 memory plate per donor.

This clone turned up a few times. Its cognate antigen is unknown. Method: immunoSEQ multiplex PCR; TCRdb's copy keeps in-frame clones and lacks some. The sample holds about 1 million clones, approximately 76% seen once. Every contributor of samples was a Caucasian grown-up residing in Nashville, Tennessee. Study outcomes and limitations: Only blood underwent sampling, and tissue repertoires likely differ. Estimated richness was generally greater in naive than memory subsets.

The sequenced sample consisted of memory CD4+ T cells sorted from blood. Noted subset: CD45RA-negative fraction. The TCR sequence derives from a man aged 18 to 30 in good health.

CDR3 DNA: TGTGCCAGCAGCCAAGTTTCGCTGCCAACTAATGAAAAACTGTTTTTT. Amino acids: CASSQVSLPTNEKLFF. The chain carries TRBV14 and TRBJ1-4; D is ambiguous. V was shortened by 1 base and J by 0 bases, with 9 bases between the two germline ends. Germline CDR1 is SGHDN and CDR2 is FVKESK. The CDR3 is made up of 16 amino acids.